What follows are 14 T cell receptor beta chains derived from one specimen sequenced in a study of blood T cell repertoires in COVID-19. TCRdb's copy holds only in-frame clones and misses some; the assay was immunoSEQ multiplex PCR. The sample carries about 410,000 clones, roughly 89% recorded once. The sequenced sample consisted of peripheral blood. The receptor set was obtained from a woman aged 30 to 39 with active or convalescent COVID-19.

This clone was picked up a small number of times. Other DNA sequences in this specimen translate into the identical CDR3. This chain connects TRBV5-1 to TRBJ2-7, with no clear D. Trimming left V 3 bases short and J 2 bases short, with 3 bases between. The CDR3 has 11 residues. Germline V lookup: CDR1 SGHRS, CDR2 YFSETQ. The CDR3 DNA follows: TGCGCCAGCAGCTCTGCCTACGAGCAGTACTTC. Translated, it gives CASSSAYEQYF. The whole variable domain, remainder taken from reference TRBV5-1 and TRBJ2-7, is KAGVTQTPRYLIKTRGQQVTLSCSPISGHRSVSWYQQTPGQGLQFLFEYFSETQRNKGNFPGRFSGRQFSNSRSEMNVSTLELGDSALYLCASSSAYEQYFGPGTRLTVT.

The chain carries TRBV4-1 and TRBJ1-2, with 9 bases aligning to TRBD1. This CDR3 region has 16 residues. V was clipped by 3 bases and J by 5 bases; unmatched bases: 10. The germline gives CDR1 MGHRA, CDR2 YSYEKL. CDR3 DNA sequence: TGCGCCAGCAGCCACCCGGGACAGGGCGATGATTATGGCTACACCTTC. Its translation: CASSHPGQGDDYGYTF.

The J gene is TRBJ1-5, the V gene TRBV10-3; 7 nucleotides agree with TRBD1. The ends lost 9 bases at V and 7 bases at J; junction bases unmatched: 9. From germline, CDR1 is ENHRY and CDR2 SYGVKD. This CDR3 contains 13 residues. CDR3 bases: TGTGCCATAACCGACAGGGAGGACCAGCCCCAGCATTTT. It specifies CAITDREDQPQHF.

V and J are TRBV27 and TRBJ1-6; D might be TRBD1 (5 bases). The CDR3 consists of 19 residues. The germline V and J ends were trimmed by 5 bases and 7 bases, with 27 bases remaining between them. Germline V gives CDR1 MNHEY, CDR2 SMNVEV (reference sequence). This CDR3 reads CASSLGHPAEESWNSPLHF. CDR3 nucleotides: TGTGCCAGCAGTCTAGGACACCCCGCCGAGGAGTCGTGGAATTCACCCCTCCACTTT.

CDR3 protein: CATHTGQRDGYTF. DNA for the CDR3: TGTGCCACCCACACAGGTCAGCGAGATGGCTACACCTTC. V and J are TRBV19 and TRBJ1-2; TRBD1 is a possible D gene (5 bases). CDR3 length: 13 amino acids. V was shortened by 10 bases and J by 6 bases, with 18 bases between the two germline ends. Germline CDR1 and CDR2: LNHDA and SQIVND (reference sequence).

This chain's CDR3 is CASSYPGQGTYGYTF. CDR3 DNA: TGTGCCAGCAGTTACCCTGGACAGGGCACCTATGGCTACACCTTC. V and J are TRBV6-5 and TRBJ1-2; 8 bases are a match to TRBD1. Germline lookup yields CDR1 MNHEY and CDR2 SVGAGI. V gave up 2 bases and J gave up 4 bases; unmatched junction bases: 6. The CDR3 extends over 15 amino acids.

The chain carries TRBV6-1 and TRBJ1-2; D perhaps matches TRBD1 (5 bases). The V gene lost 1 base and the J gene lost 8 bases, with 14 bases spanning the gap. The germline V gene has CDR1 MNHNS and CDR2 SASEGT. This CDR3 is built from 14 residues. CDR3 sequence reads: CASSEGGVRQGYTF. CDR3 DNA: TGTGCCAGCAGTGAAGGGGGCGTACGACAAGGCTACACCTTC.

This chain links TRBV30 with TRBJ2-7; 7 bases line up with TRBD1. The V and J ends lost 2 bases and 3 bases, in that order; junction bases with no gene match: 4. Germline values: CDR1 GTSNPN, CDR2 SVGIG (reference sequence). The CDR3 sequence is 13 residues long. CDR3 nucleotide sequence: TGTGCCTGGAGTACCGGGACAGACTACGAGCAGTACTTC. Translating gives CAWSTGTDYEQYF. The whole variable domain, remainder taken from reference TRBV30 and TRBJ2-7, is SQTIHQWPATLVQPVGSPLSLECTVEGTSNPNLYWYRQAAGRGLQLLFYSVGIGQISSEVPQNLSASRPQDRQFILSSKKLLLSDSGFYLCAWSTGTDYEQYFGPGTRLTVT.

This clone was counted once. The chain is built from TRBV2 and TRBJ2-7; perhaps TRBD2 as D (5 bases). Germline V lookup: CDR1 SNHLY, CDR2 FYNNEI. V lost 7 bases and J lost 1, with 11 bases in between. The CDR3 has 13 amino acids. The CDR3 loop reads CASTASPSYEQYF. CDR3 bases: TGTGCCAGCACCGCTAGCCCTTCCTACGAGCAGTACTTC.

The V and J genes are TRBV6-1 and TRBJ1-3; perhaps TRBD1 as D (6 bases). This CDR3 is 15 amino acids long. V was shortened by 2 bases and J by 5 bases, with 13 bases between the two germline ends. Looked up from germline, CDR1 is MNHNS and CDR2 is SASEGT. The CDR3 reads CASSERGGLRNTIYF. Here the CDR3 DNA reads TGTGCCAGCAGTGAAAGAGGGGGTCTTCGAAACACCATATATTTT.

The chain uses TRBV29-1 and TRBJ2-5, with D tentatively TRBD2 (6 bases). The V end lost 6 bases, the J end lost 7 bases, and 15 bases lay between the germline ends. Germline CDR1 is SQVTM and CDR2 is ANQGSEA. The CDR3 has 12 residues. The CDR3: CSVKYGGWTQYF. For the CDR3, the DNA is TGCAGCGTGAAGTATGGGGGGTGGACCCAGTACTTC.

The gene calls are TRBV29-1 and TRBJ2-3, with 11 bases matching TRBD2. After removal of 6 bases from V and 4 bases from J, the junction contained 6 bases not matched to a gene. The CDR3 loop spans 14 amino acids. CDR1 and CDR2 from the germline V gene are SQVTM and ANQGSEA. This CDR3 is CSVILAGGPDTQYF. The CDR3 bases are TGCAGCGTAATTCTAGCGGGGGGACCAGATACGCAGTATTTT.

This chain connects TRBV4-1 to TRBJ2-1, with a tentative D call TRBD2 (6 bases). Trimming took 0 bases from V and 7 from J, leaving 10 bases between them. The CDR3 is 14 residues long. Per the germline V gene, CDR1 is MGHRA and CDR2 is YSYEKL. The CDR3 loop is CASSQETSINEQFF. As DNA, the CDR3 is TGCGCCAGCAGCCAAGAGACTAGTATAAATGAGCAGTTCTTC.

V and J are TRBV2 and TRBJ1-1; D is perhaps TRBD1 (5 bases). V lost 4 bases and J lost 4, with 13 bases in between. This CDR3 comprises 14 residues. The germline gives CDR1 SNHLY, CDR2 FYNNEI. This chain's CDR3 is CASSAGGWGTEAFF. Here the CDR3 DNA reads TGTGCCAGCAGTGCGGGGGGATGGGGCACTGAAGCTTTCTTT. The variable domain in full, completed from reference TRBV2 and TRBJ1-1, reads EPEVTQTPSHQVTQMGQEVILRCVPISNHLYFYWYRQILGQKVEFLVSFYNNEISEKSEIFDDQFSVERPDGSNFTLKIRSTKLEDSAMYFCASSAGGWGTEAFFGQGTRLTVV.